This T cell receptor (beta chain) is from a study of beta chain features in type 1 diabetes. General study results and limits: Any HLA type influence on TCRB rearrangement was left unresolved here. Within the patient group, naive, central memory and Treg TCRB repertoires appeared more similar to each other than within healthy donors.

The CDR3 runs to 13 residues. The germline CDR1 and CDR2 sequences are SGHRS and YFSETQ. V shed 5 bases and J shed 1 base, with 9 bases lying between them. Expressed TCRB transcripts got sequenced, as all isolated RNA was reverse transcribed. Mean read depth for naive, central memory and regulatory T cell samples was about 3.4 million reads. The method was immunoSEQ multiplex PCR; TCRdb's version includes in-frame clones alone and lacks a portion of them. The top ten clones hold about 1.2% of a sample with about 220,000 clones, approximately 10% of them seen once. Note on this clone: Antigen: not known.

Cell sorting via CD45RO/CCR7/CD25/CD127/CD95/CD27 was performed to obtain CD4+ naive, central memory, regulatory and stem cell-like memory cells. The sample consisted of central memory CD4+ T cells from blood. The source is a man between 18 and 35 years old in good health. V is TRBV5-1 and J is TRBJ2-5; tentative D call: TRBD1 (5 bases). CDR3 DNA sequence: TGCGCCAGCAGTCGACAGATCCAAGAGACCCAGTACTTC. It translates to CASSRQIQETQYF.